Below are 21 T cell receptor beta chains sequenced from a single sample in a study of blood T cell repertoires in COVID-19. Sequencing used immunoSEQ multiplex PCR; TCRdb keeps in-frame clones, though not all of them. The sample has around 100,000 clones, around nine tenths seen once. Sequenced material: peripheral blood. The receptors originated from a man aged 40-49 years with acute or convalescent COVID-19.

The chain carries TRBV3-1 (or the pseudogene TRBV3-2) and TRBJ2-5, with 7 positions matching TRBD2. The CDR3 contains 17 residues. Germline V lookup: CDR1 LGHDT, CDR2 YNNKEL (reference sequence). The V gene end was trimmed by 4 bases and the J gene end by 5 bases; junction bases not matched to a gene: 16. The CDR3 is CASSPTGKAGLRETQYF. Here the CDR3 DNA reads TGTGCCAGCAGCCCCACGGGGAAAGCGGGGCTTAGGGAGACCCAGTACTTC.

The CDR3 DNA reads as TGTGCCAGCAGCATGGACAGGGGGCCTGGAAAACTGTTTTTT. Amino acid sequence: CASSMDRGPGKLFF. V and J are TRBV7-2 and TRBJ1-4, with TRBD1 identical over 11 bases. With 5 bases clipped from V and 10 bases from J, the junction kept 6 bases outside the gene matches. The CDR3 is made up of 14 amino acids. CDR1 and CDR2 from the germline V gene are SGHTA and FQGNSA.

This clone was seen just once. This rearrangement joins TRBV5-5 to TRBJ2-7, with D hard to call. The CDR3 totals 12 residues. Germline V gene sequence: CDR1 SGHKS, CDR2 YYEKEE (reference sequence). The germline V and J ends were trimmed by 1 base and 3 bases, with 5 bases remaining between them. CDR3 in DNA: TGTGCCAGCAGCTTGTTCGGCTACGAGCAGTACTTC. Amino acids: CASSLFGYEQYF.

The chain carries TRBV5-1 and TRBJ2-3; 13 positions match TRBD2. Germline CDR1 reads SGHRS; CDR2 reads YFSETQ. The CDR3 has 15 amino acids. Unmatched junction bases numbered 7, after V lost 5 bases and J lost 7 bases. The CDR3 loop reads CASRLAGGPVNTQYF. DNA of the CDR3: TGCGCCAGCAGACTAGCGGGAGGGCCGGTTAATACGCAGTATTTT.

The chain carries TRBV12-5 and TRBJ1-2, with D possibly being TRBD1 (5 bases). CDR1 and CDR2 from the germline V gene are LGHNT and FRNRAP. V lost 1 base, J lost 5 bases, and 8 bases lay in between. The CDR3 is made up of 13 amino acids. The CDR3 sequence: CASGLESGYGYTF. The DNA for the CDR3 is TGTGCTAGTGGTTTGGAATCAGGGTATGGCTACACCTTC.

This sequence joins TRBV5-1 and TRBJ2-7; D is unresolved. CDR1 is SGHRS, CDR2 YFSETQ, per germline. V lost 0 bases to trimming and J lost 2 bases, with 6 bases between them. This CDR3 is built from 13 residues. DNA of the CDR3: TGCGCCAGCAGCTTGGAAGCCACCTACGAGCAGTACTTC. Its protein product is CASSLEATYEQYF. Drawing the rest from reference TRBV5-1 and TRBJ2-7, the complete variable domain is KAGVTQTPRYLIKTRGQQVTLSCSPISGHRSVSWYQQTPGQGLQFLFEYFSETQRNKGNFPGRFSGRQFSNSRSEMNVSTLELGDSALYLCASSLEATYEQYFGPGTRLTVT.

The CDR3 nucleotides read TGTGCCAGCAGCGTAGGGAGGGGAAACACTGAAGCTTTCTTT. Protein product: CASSVGRGNTEAFF. The chain is built from TRBV9 and TRBJ1-1; D is possibly TRBD1 (5 bases). The CDR3 totals 14 residues. The germline V gene encodes CDR1 SGDLS and CDR2 YYNGEE. With 0 bases removed from V and 2 bases from J, the gap between germline ends came to 8 bases.

This clone was seen once. The chain couples TRBV19 to TRBJ2-3, with 8 positions matching TRBD1. This CDR3 is built from 15 residues. V trimming: 6 bases; J trimming: 3 bases; junction bases outside the gene matches: 8. Germline V gene lookup returns CDR1 LNHDA and CDR2 SQIVND (reference sequence). The CDR3 protein is CASRPQGAWTDTQYF. The CDR3 region has the DNA TGTGCCAGTAGGCCCCAGGGGGCCTGGACAGATACGCAGTATTTT.

In its sample, this clone was seen once. The rearrangement uses TRBV15 and TRBJ1-4; no firm D call. Germline V CDR1 and CDR2: LNHNV, YYDKDF (reference sequence). The CDR3 contains 14 residues. Trimming left V 1 base short and J 7 bases short, with 10 bases between. CDR3 in amino acids: CATSRGAEGEKLFF. For the CDR3, the DNA is TGTGCCACCAGCAGAGGGGCAGAAGGTGAAAAACTGTTTTTT. Full variable domain (remainder filled in from reference TRBV15 and TRBJ1-4): DAMVIQNPRYQVTQFGKPVTLSCSQTLNHNVMYWYQQKSSQAPKLLFHYYDKDFNNEADTPDNFQSRRPNTSFCFLDIRSPGLGDTAMYLCATSRGAEGEKLFFGSGTQLSVL.

This rearrangement joins TRBV27 to TRBJ2-6, with 8 positions matching TRBD2. The CDR3 contains 18 residues. CDR1 MNHEY and CDR2 SMNVEV come from the germline V gene (reference sequence). Trimming took 6 bases from V and 0 from J; bases not matched to a gene: 10. The chain's CDR3 is CASSPVRLALSGANVLTF. CDR3 DNA sequence: TGTGCCAGCAGCCCCGTACGACTAGCGCTCTCTGGGGCCAACGTCCTGACTTTC.

The rearrangement uses TRBV11-3 and TRBJ1-1; the match to TRBD1 covers 7 bases. This CDR3 has 13 residues. V trimming: 2 bases; J trimming: 4 bases; junction bases outside the gene matches: 1. Germline lookup yields CDR1 SGHNT and CDR2 YENEEA. The CDR3 region has the DNA TGTGCCAGCAGCTTATCAGGGGGCACTGAAGCTTTCTTT. Translation: CASSLSGGTEAFF.

V is TRBV4-2 and J is TRBJ2-1; 10 bases align to TRBD2. This CDR3 contains 16 residues. Germline V gene data show CDR1 as LGHNA and CDR2 as YNFKEQ. Trimming took 2 bases from V and 7 from J; bases not matched to a gene: 8. This CDR3 is CASSQHRLAGENEQFF. The CDR3 DNA reads TGTGCCAGCAGCCAACACCGGCTAGCGGGGGAGAATGAGCAGTTCTTC.

The V gene is TRBV4-2, the J gene TRBJ2-7; 10 bases match TRBD2. Looked up from germline, CDR1 is LGHNA and CDR2 is YNFKEQ. Trimming took 7 bases from V and 1 from J; bases not matched to a gene: 4. There are 14 residues in the CDR3. CDR3: CASMLAGGSYEQYF. As DNA, the CDR3 is TGTGCCAGCATGTTAGCGGGGGGTTCCTACGAGCAGTACTTC.

The chain combines TRBV12-3 or TRBV12-4 with TRBJ2-5; TRBD1 might be the D (6 bases). The CDR3 is made up of 13 amino acids. V dropped 6 bases and J dropped 8 bases, with 16 bases sitting between them. CDR3 region: CASSHRDLGTQYF. The CDR3 DNA reads TGTGCCAGCAGCCACAGGGACCTAGGAACCCAGTACTTC.

A few counts support this clone. The rearrangement uses TRBV7-2 and TRBJ1-5; D unresolved. Germline lookup yields CDR1 SGHTA and CDR2 FQGNSA. The CDR3 extends over 17 amino acids. Trimming stripped 0 bases from V and 0 bases from J, with 12 bases between. The CDR3 loop is CASSLAVGGASNQPQHF. The DNA of the CDR3 is TGTGCCAGCAGCTTAGCTGTGGGAGGAGCTAGCAATCAGCCCCAGCATTTT.

V usage is TRBV20-1 and J usage is TRBJ2-1, with 8 nucleotides matching TRBD2. Germline-derived CDR1 and CDR2 are DFQATT and SNEGSKA (reference sequence). The CDR3 sequence is 17 residues long. Unmatched junction bases numbered 10, after V lost 3 bases and J lost 0 bases. The CDR3 DNA sequence: TGCAGTGCTAGTAGGGGAAGCGGGGGAAGCTCCTACAATGAGCAGTTCTTC. Its protein product is CSASRGSGGSSYNEQFF.

CDR3 protein: CSEGQGGGDTQYF. Here the CDR3 DNA reads TGCAGCGAGGGACAGGGTGGAGGAGATACGCAGTATTTT. The chain carries TRBV29-1 and TRBJ2-3; the match to TRBD1 covers 9 bases. Trimming cost V 7 bases and J 5 bases; bases outside gene matches: 7. Germline V gene lookup returns CDR1 SQVTM and CDR2 ANQGSEA. This CDR3 has 13 amino acids.

This clone was seen once. The V gene is TRBV4-1, the J gene TRBJ2-3; D ambiguous. With 1 base removed from V and 5 bases from J, the gap between germline ends came to 10 bases. The CDR3 sequence is 14 residues long. Germline-derived CDR1 and CDR2 are MGHRA and YSYEKL. CDR3 in amino acids: CASSQALLRDTQYF. CDR3 nucleotides: TGCGCCAGCAGCCAAGCCCTACTTAGAGATACGCAGTATTTT.

The chain couples TRBV30 to TRBJ2-3; 8 bases match TRBD2. V trimming: 4 bases; J trimming: 4 bases; junction bases outside the gene matches: 16. The CDR3 runs 17 residues. The germline V gene encodes CDR1 GTSNPN and CDR2 SVGIG (reference sequence). In DNA form, the CDR3 reads TGTGCCTGGAACGACCGCGGGGCTAGCGGGTTGGCAGATACGCAGTATTTT. It yields the protein CAWNDRGASGLADTQYF.

The gene calls are TRBV5-1 and TRBJ2-5; 7 nucleotides match TRBD2. CDR3 length equals 15 residues. Germline CDR1 and CDR2: SGHRS and YFSETQ. J was trimmed by 5 bases and V by 1 base; bases with no gene match: 8. In DNA, the CDR3 is TGCGCCAGCAGCTTGATGGCGGGAGCAGGGGAGACCCAGTACTTC. This codes for CASSLMAGAGETQYF.

This sequence joins TRBV9 and TRBJ2-1; tentatively, D is TRBD1 (6 bases). This CDR3 comprises 17 residues. V was shortened by 0 bases and J by 8 bases, with 21 bases between the two germline ends. CDR1 and CDR2 (germline): SGDLS, YYNGEE. CDR3 in amino acids: CASSVDPGAGVRHEQFF. The CDR3 region has the DNA TGTGCCAGCAGCGTAGACCCCGGGGCAGGGGTTCGTCATGAGCAGTTCTTC. The variable domain in full, with the rest retrieved from reference TRBV9 and TRBJ2-1, is DSGVTQTPKHLITATGQRVTLRCSPRSGDLSVYWYQQSLDQGLQFLIQYYNGEERAKGNILERFSAQQFPDLHSELNLSSLELGDSALYFCASSVDPGAGVRHEQFFGPGTRLTVL.